This record concerns one TCR beta chain sequence. These data originate in a study of T cell responses to AZD1222 COVID-19 vaccine. This CDR3 contains 15 residues. The data were produced by immunoSEQ multiplex PCR, yet TCRdb's version contains in-frame clones alone and is incomplete. The table includes some 150,000 clones, roughly nine tenths detected once. Sequenced here: peripheral blood, sampled on day 0 of AZD1222 vaccination. J is TRBJ1-5 and V is TRBV21-1. TRBV21-1 is given as a pseudogene. This TCR was sampled from an adult in good health. The CDR3: CASSPGKIPNQPQHF. Written as DNA, the CDR3 is TGTGCCAGCAGCCCTGGGAAGATCCCCAATCAGCCCCAGCATTTT.